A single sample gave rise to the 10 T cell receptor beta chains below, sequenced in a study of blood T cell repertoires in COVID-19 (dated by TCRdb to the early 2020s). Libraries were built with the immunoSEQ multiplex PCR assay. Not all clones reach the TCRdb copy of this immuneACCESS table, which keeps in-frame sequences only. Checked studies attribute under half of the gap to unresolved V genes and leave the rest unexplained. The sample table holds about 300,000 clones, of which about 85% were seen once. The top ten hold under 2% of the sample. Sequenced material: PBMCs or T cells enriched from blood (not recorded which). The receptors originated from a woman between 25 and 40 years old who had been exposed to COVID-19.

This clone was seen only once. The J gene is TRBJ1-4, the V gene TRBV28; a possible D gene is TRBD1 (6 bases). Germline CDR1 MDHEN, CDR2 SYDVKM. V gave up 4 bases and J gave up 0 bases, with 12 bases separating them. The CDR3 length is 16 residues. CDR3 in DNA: TGTGCCAGCAGTTCCGACAGGAGTGCAACTAATGAAAAACTGTTTTTT. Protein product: CASSSDRSATNEKLFF.

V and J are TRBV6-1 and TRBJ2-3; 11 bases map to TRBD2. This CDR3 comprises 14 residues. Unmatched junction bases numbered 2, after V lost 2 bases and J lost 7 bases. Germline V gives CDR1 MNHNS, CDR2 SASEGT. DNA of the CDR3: TGTGCCAGCAGTGAAACTAGCGGGGGAAATACGCAGTATTTT. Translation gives CASSETSGGNTQYF.

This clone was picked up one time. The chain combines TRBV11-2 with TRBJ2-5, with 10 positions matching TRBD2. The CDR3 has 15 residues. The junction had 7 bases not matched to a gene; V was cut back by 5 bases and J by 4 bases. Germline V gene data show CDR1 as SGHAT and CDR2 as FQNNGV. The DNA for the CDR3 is TGTGCCAGCAGCCGAGCGGGGGGGATCGGAGAGACCCAGTACTTC. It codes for CASSRAGGIGETQYF.

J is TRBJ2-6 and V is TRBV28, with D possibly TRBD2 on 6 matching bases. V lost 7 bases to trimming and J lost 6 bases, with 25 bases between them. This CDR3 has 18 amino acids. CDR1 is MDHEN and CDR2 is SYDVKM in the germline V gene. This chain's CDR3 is CASTQSGLSSGEANVLTF. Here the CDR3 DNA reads TGTGCCAGCACTCAAAGCGGGTTATCCTCTGGGGAGGCCAACGTCCTGACTTTC. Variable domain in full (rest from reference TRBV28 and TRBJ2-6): DVKVTQSSRYLVKRTGEKVFLECVQDMDHENMFWYRQDPGLGLRLIYFSYDVKMKEKGDIPEGYSVSREKKERFSLILESASTNQTSMYLCASTQSGLSSGEANVLTFGAGSRLTVL.

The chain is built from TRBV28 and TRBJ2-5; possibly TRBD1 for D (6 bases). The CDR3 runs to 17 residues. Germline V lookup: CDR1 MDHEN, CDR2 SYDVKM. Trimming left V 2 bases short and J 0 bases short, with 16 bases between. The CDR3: CASSLSLGTKYQETQYF. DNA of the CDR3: TGTGCCAGCAGTTTAAGTTTAGGGACAAAGTACCAAGAGACCCAGTACTTC.

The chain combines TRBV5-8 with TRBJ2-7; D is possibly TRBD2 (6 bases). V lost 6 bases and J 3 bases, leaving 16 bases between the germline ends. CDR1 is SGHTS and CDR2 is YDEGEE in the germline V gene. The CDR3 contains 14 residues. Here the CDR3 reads CASTRRDSFYEQYF. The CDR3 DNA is TGTGCCAGCACCCGAAGGGACTCCTTCTACGAGCAGTACTTC.

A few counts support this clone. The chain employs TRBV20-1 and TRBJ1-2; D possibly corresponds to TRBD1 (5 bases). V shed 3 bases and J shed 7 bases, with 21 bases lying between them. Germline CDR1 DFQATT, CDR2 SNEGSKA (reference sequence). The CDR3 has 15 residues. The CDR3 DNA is TGCAGTGCTAGTTCCTTGGGGCCTAATCGAGGTGGCTACACCTTC. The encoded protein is CSASSLGPNRGGYTF.

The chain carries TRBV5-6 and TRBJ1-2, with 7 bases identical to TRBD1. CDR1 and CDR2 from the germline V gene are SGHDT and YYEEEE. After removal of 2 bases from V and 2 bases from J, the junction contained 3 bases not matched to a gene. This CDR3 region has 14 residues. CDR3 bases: TGTGCCAGCAGCTTCGGGACAGAGAACTATGGCTACACCTTC. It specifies CASSFGTENYGYTF.

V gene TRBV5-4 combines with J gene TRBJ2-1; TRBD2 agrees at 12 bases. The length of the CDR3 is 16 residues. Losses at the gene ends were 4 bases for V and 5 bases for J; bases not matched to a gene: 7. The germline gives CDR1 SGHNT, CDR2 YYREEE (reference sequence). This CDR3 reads CASSPLAGGPDNEQFF. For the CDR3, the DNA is TGTGCCAGCAGCCCTCTAGCGGGAGGGCCCGACAATGAGCAGTTCTTC.

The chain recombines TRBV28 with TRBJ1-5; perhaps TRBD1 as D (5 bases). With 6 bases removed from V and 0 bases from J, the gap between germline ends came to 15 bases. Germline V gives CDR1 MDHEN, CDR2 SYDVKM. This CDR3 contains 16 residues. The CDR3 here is CASSTAGWYSNQPQHF. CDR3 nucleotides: TGTGCCAGCAGCACCGCAGGGTGGTATAGCAATCAGCCCCAGCATTTT.